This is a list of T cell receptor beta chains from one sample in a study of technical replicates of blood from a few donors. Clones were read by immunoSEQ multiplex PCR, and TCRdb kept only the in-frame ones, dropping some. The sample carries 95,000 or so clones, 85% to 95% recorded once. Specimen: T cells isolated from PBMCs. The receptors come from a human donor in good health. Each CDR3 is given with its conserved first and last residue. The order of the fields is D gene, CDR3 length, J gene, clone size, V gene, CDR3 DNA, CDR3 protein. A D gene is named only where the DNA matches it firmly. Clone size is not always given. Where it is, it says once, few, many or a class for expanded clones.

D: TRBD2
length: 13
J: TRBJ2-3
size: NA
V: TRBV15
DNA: TGTGCCACCCAACTAGCGATCACAGATACGCAGTATTTT
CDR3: CATQLAITDTQYF

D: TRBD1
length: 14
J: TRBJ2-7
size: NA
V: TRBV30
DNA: TGTGCCTGGAAAGCCGACAGGGGTTCCTACGAGCAGTACTTC
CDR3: CAWKADRGSYEQYF

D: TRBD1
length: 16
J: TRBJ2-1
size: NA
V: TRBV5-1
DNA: TGCGCCAGCAGCTTGGCAGGGGGTAGCTCCTACAATGAGCAGTTCTTC
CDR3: CASSLAGGSSYNEQFF

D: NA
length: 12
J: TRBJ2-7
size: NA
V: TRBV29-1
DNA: TGCAGCGCCGAATCCGGGACCTACGAGCAGTACTTC
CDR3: CSAESGTYEQYF

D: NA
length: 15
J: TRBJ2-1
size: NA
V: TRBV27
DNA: TGTGCCAGCAGTTTATCCTGGACTGGACACAATGAGCAGTTCTTC
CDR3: CASSLSWTGHNEQFF

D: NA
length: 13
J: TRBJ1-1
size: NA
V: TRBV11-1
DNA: TGTGCCAGCAGCGCCTACTATGACACTGAAGCTTTCTTT
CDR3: CASSAYYDTEAFF

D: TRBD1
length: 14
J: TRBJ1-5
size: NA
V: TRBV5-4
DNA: TGTGCCAGCAGCTTGCTGGGACAGAATCAGCCCCAGCATTTT
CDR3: CASSLLGQNQPQHF

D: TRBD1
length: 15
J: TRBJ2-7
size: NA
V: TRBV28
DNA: TGTGCCAGCAGCCCCTCCGGGACAGCAACCTACGAGCAGTACTTC
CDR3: CASSPSGTATYEQYF

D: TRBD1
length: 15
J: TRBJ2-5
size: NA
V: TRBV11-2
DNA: TGTGCCAGCAGCTCCGGACAGGGGATAATAGAGACCCAGTACTTC
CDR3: CASSSGQGIIETQYF

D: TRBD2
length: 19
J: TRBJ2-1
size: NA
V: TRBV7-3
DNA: TGTGCCAGCAGCCCTCTGGCACGGTCTAGCGGGGACACCTACAATGAGCAGTTCTTC
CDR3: CASSPLARSSGDTYNEQFF

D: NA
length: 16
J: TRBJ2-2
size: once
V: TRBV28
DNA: TGTGCCAGCAGTTTATGGTCAGGGCTTGACACCGGGGAGCTGTTTTTT
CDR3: CASSLWSGLDTGELFF

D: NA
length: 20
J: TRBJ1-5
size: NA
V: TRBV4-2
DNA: TGTGCCAGCAGCCAAGATCCGTTAGAGGACAGACCCGTATTCAATCAGCCCCAGCATTTT
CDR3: CASSQDPLEDRPVFNQPQHF

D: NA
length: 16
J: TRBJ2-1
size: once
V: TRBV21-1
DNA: TGTGCCAGCGAAACCCGAGGAGGACTAGCCTACAATGAGCAGTTCTTC
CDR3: CASETRGGLAYNEQFF

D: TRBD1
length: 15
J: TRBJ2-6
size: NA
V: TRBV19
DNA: TGTGCCAGTAGCTGGACAGGAACTGGGGCCAACGTCCTGACTTTC
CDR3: CASSWTGTGANVLTF

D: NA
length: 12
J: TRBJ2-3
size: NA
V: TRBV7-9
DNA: TGTGCCAGCAGCTTTGGAGGACATACGCAGTATTTT
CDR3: CASSFGGHTQYF

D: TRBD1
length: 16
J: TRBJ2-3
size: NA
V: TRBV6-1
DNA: TGTGCCAGCAGTGCCCAATTCGGACAGGGCACAGATACGCAGTATTTT
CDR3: CASSAQFGQGTDTQYF

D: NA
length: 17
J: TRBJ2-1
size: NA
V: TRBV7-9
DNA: TGTGCCAGCAGCCCCTCGGTACTCCAGCGGCCCTACAATGAGCAGTTCTTC
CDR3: CASSPSVLQRPYNEQFF

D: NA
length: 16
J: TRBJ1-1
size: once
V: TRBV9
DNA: TGTGCCAGCAGCGTTTCACAGACCCCTATGAACACTGAAGCTTTCTTT
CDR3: CASSVSQTPMNTEAFF

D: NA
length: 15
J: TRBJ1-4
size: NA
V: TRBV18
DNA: TGTGCCAGCTCCCCGATCGTTGGCCCTAATGAAAAACTGTTTTTT
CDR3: CASSPIVGPNEKLFF

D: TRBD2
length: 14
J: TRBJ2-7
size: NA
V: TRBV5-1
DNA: TGCGCCAGCAGCCCGTCTAGCGGGAGGGGGGAGCAGTACTTC
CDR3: CASSPSSGRGEQYF

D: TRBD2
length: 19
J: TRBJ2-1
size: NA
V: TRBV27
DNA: TGTGCCAGCAGTTTAAACCCCCCGGGTTTAGCGGGCCGTCTCAATGAGCAGTTCTTC
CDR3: CASSLNPPGLAGRLNEQFF

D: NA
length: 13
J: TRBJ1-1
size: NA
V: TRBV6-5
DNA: TGTGCCAGCAGTTACAACGGGAACACTGAAGCTTTCTTT
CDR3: CASSYNGNTEAFF

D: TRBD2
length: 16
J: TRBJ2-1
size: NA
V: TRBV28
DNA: TGTGCCAGCAGTTTACCCTTCTGGACTAGGAACAATGAGCAGTTCTTC
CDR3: CASSLPFWTRNNEQFF

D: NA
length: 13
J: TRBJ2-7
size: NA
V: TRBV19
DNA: TGTGCCAGTAGTCGGACACTCACCTACGAGCAGTACTTC
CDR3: CASSRTLTYEQYF

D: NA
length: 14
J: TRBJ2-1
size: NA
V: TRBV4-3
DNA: TGCGCCAGCAGCCAAGGCCTAGCGTACAATGAGCAGTTCTTC
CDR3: CASSQGLAYNEQFF

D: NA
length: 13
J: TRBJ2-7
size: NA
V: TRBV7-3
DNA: TGTGCCAGCAGCTTAAGCGGTTCCTACGAGCAGTACTTC
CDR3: CASSLSGSYEQYF

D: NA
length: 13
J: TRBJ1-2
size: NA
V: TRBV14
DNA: TGTGCCAGCTCGAGGAATCCGGGCTATGGCTACACCTTC
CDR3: CASSRNPGYGYTF

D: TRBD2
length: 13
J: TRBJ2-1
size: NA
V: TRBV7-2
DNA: TGTGCCACGGGGGTGCGGGAGGGCCTCGAGCAGTTCTTC
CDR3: CATGVREGLEQFF

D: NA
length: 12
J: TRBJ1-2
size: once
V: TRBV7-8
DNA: TGTGCCAGCAGCTTAAGCCACGGTGGCTACACCTTC
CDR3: CASSLSHGGYTF

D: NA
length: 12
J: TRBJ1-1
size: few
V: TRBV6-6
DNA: TGTGCCACCGAACCAGGGAACACTGAAGCTTTCTTT
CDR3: CATEPGNTEAFF

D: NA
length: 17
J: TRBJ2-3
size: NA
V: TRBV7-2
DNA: TGTGCCAGCAGCTTCCTGAATCCGGGAATTAACACAGATACGCAGTATTTT
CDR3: CASSFLNPGINTDTQYF

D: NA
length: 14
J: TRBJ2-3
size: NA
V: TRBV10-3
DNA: TGTGCCATCAGTGGAAAATTCGGTGTAGATACGCAGTATTTT
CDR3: CAISGKFGVDTQYF

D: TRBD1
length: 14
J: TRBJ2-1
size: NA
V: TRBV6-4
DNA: TGTGCCAGCAACCCAGGGGGCTCCTACAATGAGCAGTTCTTC
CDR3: CASNPGGSYNEQFF

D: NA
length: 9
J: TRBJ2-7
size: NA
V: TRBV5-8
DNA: TGTGCCAGCAGCTTCCCTAAGTACTTC
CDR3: CASSFPKYF

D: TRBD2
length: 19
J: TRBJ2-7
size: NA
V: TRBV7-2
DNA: TGTGCCAGCAGCTTAGCGGGCCTTAAACTAGCGGGAGTTTCTCTTGAGCAGTACTTC
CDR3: CASSLAGLKLAGVSLEQYF

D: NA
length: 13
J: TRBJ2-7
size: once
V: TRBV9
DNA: TGTGCCAGCAGCGGCGGACAGAGATACGAGCAGTACTTC
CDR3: CASSGGQRYEQYF

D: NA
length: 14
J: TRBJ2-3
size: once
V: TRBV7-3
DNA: TGTGCCAGCAGCCCTCGGGATCGGACAGATACGCAGTATTTT
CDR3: CASSPRDRTDTQYF

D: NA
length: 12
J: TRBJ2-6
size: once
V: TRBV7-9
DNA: TGTGCCAGCAGCTTACAGGGTAGCGTCCTGACTTTC
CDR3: CASSLQGSVLTF

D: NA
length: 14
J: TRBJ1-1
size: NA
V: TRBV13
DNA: TGTGCCAGCAGAGAAGGTCAGGGGAACACTGAAGCTTTCTTT
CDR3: CASREGQGNTEAFF

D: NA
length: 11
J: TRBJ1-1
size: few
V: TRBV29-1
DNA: TGCAGCGTTGCAGGGGAGACTGAAGCTTTCTTT
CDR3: CSVAGETEAFF

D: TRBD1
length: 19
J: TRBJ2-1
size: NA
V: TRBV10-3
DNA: TGTGCCATCAGTGAGTCCAACCCGTTCGGGGACAGGCCATACAATGAGCAGTTCTTC
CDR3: CAISESNPFGDRPYNEQFF

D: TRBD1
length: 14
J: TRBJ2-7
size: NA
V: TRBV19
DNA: TGTGCCAGTGCCTGGGCAGGGGGCAGATACGAGCAGTACTTC
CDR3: CASAWAGGRYEQYF

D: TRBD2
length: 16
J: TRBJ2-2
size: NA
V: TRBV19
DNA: TGTGCCAGTACCCCAGGGCTAGCGGGACGGACCGGGGAGCTGTTTTTT
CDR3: CASTPGLAGRTGELFF

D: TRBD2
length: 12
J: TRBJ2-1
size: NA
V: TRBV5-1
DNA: TGCGCCAGCAGGGGAGGGTATAGTGAGCAGTTCTTC
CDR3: CASRGGYSEQFF

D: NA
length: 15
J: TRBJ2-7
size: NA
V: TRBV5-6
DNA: TGTGCCAGCAGCTCGACTAACGAGGTCCCCTACGAGCAGTACTTC
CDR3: CASSSTNEVPYEQYF

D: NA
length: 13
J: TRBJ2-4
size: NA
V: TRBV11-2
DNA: TGTGCCAGCAGCTTGTATTCGGAAAACATTCAGTACTTC
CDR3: CASSLYSENIQYF

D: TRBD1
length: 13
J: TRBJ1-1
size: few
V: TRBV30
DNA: TGTGCCTGGGCTCCAGACAGGGACACTGAAGCTTTCTTT
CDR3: CAWAPDRDTEAFF

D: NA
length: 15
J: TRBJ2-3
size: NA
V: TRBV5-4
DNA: TGTGCCAGCAGCCCCCGGGGGACTAGCACAGATACGCAGTATTTT
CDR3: CASSPRGTSTDTQYF

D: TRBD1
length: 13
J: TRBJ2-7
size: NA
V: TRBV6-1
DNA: TGTGCCTCCCTGGACAGGTTCACCTACGAGCAGTACTTC
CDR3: CASLDRFTYEQYF

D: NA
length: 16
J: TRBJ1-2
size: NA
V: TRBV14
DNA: TGTGCCAGCAGCCAAGACTTTAATGCGGCCTCCTATGGCTACACCTTC
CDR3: CASSQDFNAASYGYTF

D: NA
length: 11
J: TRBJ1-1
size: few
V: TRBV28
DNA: TGTGCCAGCAGAAACAGGCCAGAAGCTTTCTTT
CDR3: CASRNRPEAFF

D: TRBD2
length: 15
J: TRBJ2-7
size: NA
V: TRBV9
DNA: TGTGCCAGCAGCGCAGGGCGGGAGGGACCCTACGAGCAGTACTTC
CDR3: CASSAGREGPYEQYF

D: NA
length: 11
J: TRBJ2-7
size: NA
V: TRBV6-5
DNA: TGTGCCAGCAGTTACCACTACGAGCAGTACTTC
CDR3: CASSYHYEQYF

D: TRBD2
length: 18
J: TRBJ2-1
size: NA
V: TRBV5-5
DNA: TGTGCCAGCAGCCGCGGACTAGCGGGAGTATTAGTTTGGGATGAGCAGTTCTTC
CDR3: CASSRGLAGVLVWDEQFF

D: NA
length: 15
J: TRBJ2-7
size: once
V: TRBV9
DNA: TGTGCCAGCAGCGTGGGTAGAGACAGGTCCTACGAGCAGTACTTC
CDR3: CASSVGRDRSYEQYF

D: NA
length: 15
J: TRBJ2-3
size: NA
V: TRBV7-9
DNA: TGTGCCAGCAGCTTAGTACCGGGGGACACAGATACGCAGTATTTT
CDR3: CASSLVPGDTDTQYF

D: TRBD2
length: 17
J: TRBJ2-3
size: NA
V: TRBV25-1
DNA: TGTGCCAGCAGTGGGGCACGGGGTAGCGGGAGTTCGGATACGCAGTATTTT
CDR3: CASSGARGSGSSDTQYF

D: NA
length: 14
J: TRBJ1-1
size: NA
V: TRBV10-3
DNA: TGTGCCATCAGGAGGGCGCCTGTCGGCACTGAAGCTTTCTTT
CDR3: CAIRRAPVGTEAFF